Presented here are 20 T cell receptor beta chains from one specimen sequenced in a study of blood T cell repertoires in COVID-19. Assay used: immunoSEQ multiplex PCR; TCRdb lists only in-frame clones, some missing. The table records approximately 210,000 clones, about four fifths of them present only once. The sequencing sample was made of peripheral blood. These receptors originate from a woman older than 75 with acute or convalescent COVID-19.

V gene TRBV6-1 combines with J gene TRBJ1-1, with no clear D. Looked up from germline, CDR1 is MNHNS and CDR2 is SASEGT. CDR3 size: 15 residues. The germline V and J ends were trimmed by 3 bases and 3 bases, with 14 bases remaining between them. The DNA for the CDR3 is TGTGCCAGCAGTGACGGACCTGGCGGGGACACTGAAGCTTTCTTT. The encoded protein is CASSDGPGGDTEAFF.

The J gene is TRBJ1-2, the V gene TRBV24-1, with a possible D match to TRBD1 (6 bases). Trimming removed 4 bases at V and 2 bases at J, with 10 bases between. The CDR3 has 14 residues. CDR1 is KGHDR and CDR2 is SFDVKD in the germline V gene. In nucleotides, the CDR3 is TGTGCCACCAGTGAGGCAGGGGCGAACTATGGCTACACCTTC. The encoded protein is CATSEAGANYGYTF.

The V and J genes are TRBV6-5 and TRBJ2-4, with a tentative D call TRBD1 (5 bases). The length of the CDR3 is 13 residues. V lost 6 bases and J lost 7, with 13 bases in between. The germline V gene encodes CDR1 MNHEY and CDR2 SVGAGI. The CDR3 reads CASRTSGINIQYF. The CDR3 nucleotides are TGTGCCAGCAGGACGTCAGGGATCAACATTCAGTACTTC.

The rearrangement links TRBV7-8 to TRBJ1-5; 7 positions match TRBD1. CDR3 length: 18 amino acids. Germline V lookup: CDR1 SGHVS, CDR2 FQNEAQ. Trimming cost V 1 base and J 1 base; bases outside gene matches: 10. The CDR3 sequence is CASSLEFDRARSNQPQHF. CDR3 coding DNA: TGTGCCAGCAGCTTAGAGTTCGACAGGGCACGCAGCAATCAGCCCCAGCATTTT.

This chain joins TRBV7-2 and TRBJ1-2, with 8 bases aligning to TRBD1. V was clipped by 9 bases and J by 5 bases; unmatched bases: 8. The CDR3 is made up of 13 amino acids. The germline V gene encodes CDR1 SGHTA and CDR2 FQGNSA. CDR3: CASSGTGTYGYTF. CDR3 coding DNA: TGTGCCAGTTCAGGGACAGGCACTTATGGCTACACCTTC.

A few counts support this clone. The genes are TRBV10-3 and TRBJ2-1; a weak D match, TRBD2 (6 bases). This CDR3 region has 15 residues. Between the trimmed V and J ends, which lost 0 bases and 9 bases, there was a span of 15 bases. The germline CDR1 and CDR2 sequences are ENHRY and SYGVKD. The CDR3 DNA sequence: TGTGCCATCAGTGAGTCTGTCAAGGAGGGGACTGAGCAGTTCTTC. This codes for CAISESVKEGTEQFF.

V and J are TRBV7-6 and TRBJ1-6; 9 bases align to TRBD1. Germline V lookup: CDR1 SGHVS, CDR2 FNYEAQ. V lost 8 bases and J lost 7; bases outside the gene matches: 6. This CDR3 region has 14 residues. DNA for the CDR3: TGTGCCAGCTCGTACAGGGGGCGGAATTCACCCCTCCACTTT. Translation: CASSYRGRNSPLHF.

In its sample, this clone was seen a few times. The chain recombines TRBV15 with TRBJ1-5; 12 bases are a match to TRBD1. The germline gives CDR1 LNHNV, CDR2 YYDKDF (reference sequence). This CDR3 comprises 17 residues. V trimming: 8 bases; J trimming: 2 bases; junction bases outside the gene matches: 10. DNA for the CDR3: TGTGCCACCGCTCTGGGACAGGGGGCGTATGGCAATCAGCCCCAGCATTTT. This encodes CATALGQGAYGNQPQHF.

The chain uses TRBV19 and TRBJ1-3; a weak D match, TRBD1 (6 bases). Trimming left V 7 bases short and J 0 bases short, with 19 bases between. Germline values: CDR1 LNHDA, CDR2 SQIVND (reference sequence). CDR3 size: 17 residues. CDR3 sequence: CASNTVRTAFSGNTIYF. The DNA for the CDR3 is TGTGCCAGTAATACTGTACGGACAGCTTTCTCTGGAAACACCATATATTTT.

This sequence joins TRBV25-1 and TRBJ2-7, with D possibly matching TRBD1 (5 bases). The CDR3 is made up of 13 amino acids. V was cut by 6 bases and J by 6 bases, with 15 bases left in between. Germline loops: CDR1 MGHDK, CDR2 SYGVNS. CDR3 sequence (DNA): TGTGCCAGCAGCTCGCAGGGTTGGGGCGAGCAGTACTTC. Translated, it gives CASSSQGWGEQYF.

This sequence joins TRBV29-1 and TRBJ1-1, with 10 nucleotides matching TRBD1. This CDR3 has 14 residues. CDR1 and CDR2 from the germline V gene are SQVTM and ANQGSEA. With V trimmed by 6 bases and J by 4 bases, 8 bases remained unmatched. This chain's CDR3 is CSVRQGALVTEAFF. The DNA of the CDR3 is TGCAGCGTCAGACAGGGGGCTTTGGTCACTGAAGCTTTCTTT.

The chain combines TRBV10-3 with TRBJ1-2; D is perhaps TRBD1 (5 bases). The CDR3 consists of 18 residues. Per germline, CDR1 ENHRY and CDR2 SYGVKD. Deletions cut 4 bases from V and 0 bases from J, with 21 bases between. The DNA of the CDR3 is TGTGCCATCAGTGGGGGGTCGGGGACTAAGTCAACTAACTATGGCTACACCTTC. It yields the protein CAISGGSGTKSTNYGYTF.

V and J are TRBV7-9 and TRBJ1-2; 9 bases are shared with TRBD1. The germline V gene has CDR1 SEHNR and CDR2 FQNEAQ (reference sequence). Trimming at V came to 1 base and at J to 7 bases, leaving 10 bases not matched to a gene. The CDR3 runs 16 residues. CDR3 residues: CASSLEGTGLGTGYTF. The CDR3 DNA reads TGTGCCAGCAGCTTAGAGGGGACAGGGCTGGGTACTGGCTACACCTTC. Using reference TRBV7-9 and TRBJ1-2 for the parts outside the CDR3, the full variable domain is DTGVSQNPRHKITKRGQNVTFRCDPISEHNRLYWYRQTLGQGPEFLTYFQNEAQLEKSRLLSDRFSAERPKGSFSTLEIQRTEQGDSAMYLCASSLEGTGLGTGYTFGSGTRLTVV.

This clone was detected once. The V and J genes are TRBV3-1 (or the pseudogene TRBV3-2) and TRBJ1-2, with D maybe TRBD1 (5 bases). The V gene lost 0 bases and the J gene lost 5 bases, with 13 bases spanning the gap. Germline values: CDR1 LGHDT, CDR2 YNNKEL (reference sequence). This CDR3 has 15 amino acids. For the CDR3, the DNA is TGTGCCAGCAGCCAAGAAGCCCAGGGAAGATATGGCTACACCTTC. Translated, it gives CASSQEAQGRYGYTF.

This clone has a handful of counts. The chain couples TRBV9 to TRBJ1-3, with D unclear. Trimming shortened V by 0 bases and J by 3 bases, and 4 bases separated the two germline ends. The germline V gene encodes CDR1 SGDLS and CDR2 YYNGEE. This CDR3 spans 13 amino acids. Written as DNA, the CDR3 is TGTGCCAGCAGCGTAGGTCTTGGAAACACCATATATTTT. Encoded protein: CASSVGLGNTIYF.

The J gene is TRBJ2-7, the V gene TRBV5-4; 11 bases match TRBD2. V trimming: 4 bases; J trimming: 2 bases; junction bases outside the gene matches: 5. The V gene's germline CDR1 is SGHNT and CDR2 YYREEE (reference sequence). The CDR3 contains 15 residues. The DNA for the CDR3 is TGTGCCAGCAGCCCGGGACTAGCGGATCCCTACGAGCAGTACTTC. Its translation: CASSPGLADPYEQYF.

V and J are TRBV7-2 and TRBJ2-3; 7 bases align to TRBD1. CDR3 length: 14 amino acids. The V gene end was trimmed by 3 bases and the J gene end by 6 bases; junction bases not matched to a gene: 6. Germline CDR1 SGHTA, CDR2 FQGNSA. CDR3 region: CASSLYTTGDTQYF. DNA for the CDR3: TGTGCCAGCAGCTTGTACACGACAGGGGATACGCAGTATTTT.

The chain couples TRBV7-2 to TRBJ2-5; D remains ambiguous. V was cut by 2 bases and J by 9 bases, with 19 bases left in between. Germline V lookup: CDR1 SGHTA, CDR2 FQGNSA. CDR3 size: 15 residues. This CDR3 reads CASSLKTTAVSAQYF. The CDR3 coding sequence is TGTGCCAGCAGCTTAAAAACGACTGCAGTAAGTGCCCAGTACTTC.

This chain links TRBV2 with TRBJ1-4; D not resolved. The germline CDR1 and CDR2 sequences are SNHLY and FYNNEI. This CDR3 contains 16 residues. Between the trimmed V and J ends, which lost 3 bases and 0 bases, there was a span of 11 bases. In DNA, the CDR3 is TGTGCCAGCAGTGAGAGGCAGACTGCAACTAATGAAAAACTGTTTTTT. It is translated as CASSERQTATNEKLFF.

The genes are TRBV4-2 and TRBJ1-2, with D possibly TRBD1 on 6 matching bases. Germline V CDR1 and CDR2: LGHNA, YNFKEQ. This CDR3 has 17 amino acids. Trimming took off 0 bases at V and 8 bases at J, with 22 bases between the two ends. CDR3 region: CASSQEIRTQGLYGYTF. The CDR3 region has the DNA TGTGCCAGCAGCCAAGAAATCCGGACACAGGGTCTTTACGGCTACACCTTC.